The present TCR beta chain was sequenced within a study of control samples from healthy donors and cancer patients. Germline CDR1 is MGHDK and CDR2 is SYGVNS. The CDR3 runs 15 residues. V gave up 5 bases and J gave up 5 bases; unmatched junction bases: 6. Here immunoSEQ multiplex PCR was the method, and the copy in TCRdb shows in-frame clones only, minus some. The table lists about 82,000 clones, over 90% of them singletons. J is TRBJ2-5 and V is TRBV25-1; 12 nucleotides align to TRBD2. The sample consisted of blood. This receptor was taken from a woman aged 18-30 years in good health. This CDR3 reads CASSPSGRAGETQYF. In nucleotides, the CDR3 is TGTGCCAGCAGTCCTAGCGGGAGGGCCGGGGAGACCCAGTACTTC. Full variable domain (rest looked up from reference TRBV25-1 and TRBJ2-5): EADIYQTPRYLVIGTGKKITLECSQTMGHDKMYWYQQDPGMELHLIHYSYGVNSTEKGDLSSESTVSRIRTEHFPLTLESARPSHTSQYLCASSPSGRAGETQYFGPGTRLLVL.